The clone carrying this T cell receptor beta chain was counted a few times. The antigen is unknown. Primers included in the PCR were 60 Vbeta and 13 Jbeta primers. Assay used: immunoSEQ multiplex PCR; TCRdb lists only in-frame clones, some missing. Of about 140,000 clones in the sample, around 80% were seen once. Germline V lookup: CDR1 SEHNR, CDR2 FQNEAQ (reference sequence). With 0 bases clipped from V and 3 bases from J, the junction kept 3 bases outside the gene matches. The CDR3 totals 15 residues. The entry originates in a study of cytomegalovirus exposure and HLA in healthy donors. Findings and caveats of the study: An analysis was carried out later, and it reportedly showed fewer N-insertions in an Asian-associated ancestry cluster than the 666-donor mean. Cytomegalovirus association was listed for about 160 TCR beta chains. As was reported, the HLA-A and HLA-B alleles of most subjects were accurately predicted from TCR beta sequences.

The genes are TRBV7-9 and TRBJ2-7, with TRBD2 identical over 9 bases. The TCR originated in a young man in good health and CMV-seropositive. The specimen was PBMCs. CDR3 protein: CASSLAGSGSYEQYF. As DNA, the CDR3 is TGTGCCAGCAGCTTAGCGGGTAGCGGGAGCTACGAGCAGTACTTC.